Below, 27 T cell receptor beta chains from the same sample are listed, as sequenced in a study of graft-versus-host responses after intestinal transplantation. Measured with immunoSEQ multiplex PCR; TCRdb has only the in-frame clones, and not every one. The sample has 25,000 to 30,000 clones, about 80% seen once. For these receptors, no antigen is known. The sequencing here drew on unstimulated CD4+ T cells sorted from spleen or lymph node cells, taken before intestinal transplant. The receptors derive from a human donor who received an intestinal transplant.

V gene TRBV5-1 combines with J gene TRBJ2-1; tentatively, D is TRBD2 (5 bases). Per the germline V gene, CDR1 is SGHRS and CDR2 is YFSETQ. The CDR3 totals 15 residues. Trimming pared 4 bases from V and 2 bases from J, leaving 13 bases between. Written as DNA, the CDR3 is TGCGCCAGCAGCCACCCAGAGGGAACCTACAATGAGCAGTTCTTC. Its protein is CASSHPEGTYNEQFF.

The genes are TRBV25-1 and TRBJ1-4; the match to TRBD1 covers 11 bases. CDR1 is MGHDK and CDR2 is SYGVNS in the germline V gene. The CDR3 runs to 15 residues. V lost 1 base to trimming and J lost 6 bases; unmatched junction nucleotides: 1. CDR3: CASSEWTGGDEKLFF. The CDR3 nucleotides are TGTGCCAGCAGTGAATGGACAGGGGGCGATGAAAAACTGTTTTTT.

The chain couples TRBV6-5 to TRBJ1-2, with D possibly matching TRBD1 (6 bases). The V end was cut by 2 bases, the J end by 5 bases, with 15 bases between. The CDR3 is 15 residues long. Germline V CDR1 and CDR2: MNHEY, SVGAGI. CDR3 in DNA: TGTGCCAGCAGTTACCGGGGGCAGAACACTTATGGCTACACCTTC. This translates into CASSYRGQNTYGYTF.

This clone has a single count. The CDR3 region is CASSLSPKGDTEAFF. CDR3 in DNA: TGTGCCAGCAGTTTATCGCCTAAGGGAGACACTGAAGCTTTCTTT. V and J are TRBV28 and TRBJ1-1; no firm D call. Germline-derived CDR1 and CDR2 are MDHEN and SYDVKM. Deletions cut 1 base from V and 3 bases from J, with 12 bases between. The CDR3 is made up of 15 amino acids.

This clone was seen only once. The rearrangement uses TRBV5-4 and TRBJ1-1; TRBD1 is a possible D gene (6 bases). The CDR3 spans 14 residues. Germline V gives CDR1 SGHNT, CDR2 YYREEE (reference sequence). V was cut by 4 bases and J by 2 bases, with 12 bases left in between. The CDR3 sequence: CASSTDRRNTEAFF. The CDR3, as DNA: TGTGCCAGCAGCACCGACAGGCGTAACACTGAAGCTTTCTTT.

V and J are TRBV9 and TRBJ2-1; no clear D. Trimming took off 4 bases at V and 2 bases at J, with 7 bases between the two ends. The CDR3 length is 13 residues. From germline, CDR1 is SGDLS and CDR2 YYNGEE. The CDR3 bases are TGTGCCAGCAGCCCCGACCCCTACAATGAGCAGTTCTTC. The encoded protein is CASSPDPYNEQFF.

For this clone: An end of the junction does not agree with germline; a read error may underlie this. The same CDR3 also results from other DNA sequences found in this sample. This chain connects TRBV4-2 to TRBJ1-4, with unresolved D. CDR3 length: 12 residues. Germline V gene data show CDR1 as LGHNA and CDR2 as YNFKEQ. The CDR3 sequence: CASSQDGIELFF. In nucleotides, the CDR3 is TGTGCCAGCAGCCAAGATGGGATCGAACTGTTCTTT.

This chain connects TRBV6-5 to TRBJ1-1; D is perhaps TRBD1 (6 bases). The CDR3 is 13 residues long. Germline V lookup: CDR1 MNHEY, CDR2 SVGAGI. V dropped 4 bases and J dropped 1 base, with 7 bases sitting between them. The CDR3 is CASSLQGNTEAFF. The CDR3, as DNA: TGTGCCAGCAGTTTACAGGGGAACACTGAAGCTTTCTTT.

CDR3 bases: TGTGCCAGCAGTTTAGGGACCCTAGTCCTTAGCGGGAACACCTACGAGCAGTACTTC. It translates to CASSLGTLVLSGNTYEQYF. The rearrangement joins TRBV28 to TRBJ2-7; 8 bases fit TRBD2. CDR3 length: 19 residues. Germline lookup yields CDR1 MDHEN and CDR2 SYDVKM. V dropped 2 bases and J dropped 2; count of bases not matched to a gene: 17. Based on the CDR3 plus reference TRBV28 and TRBJ2-7, the full variable domain is DVKVTQSSRYLVKRTGEKVFLECVQDMDHENMFWYRQDPGLGLRLIYFSYDVKMKEKGDIPEGYSVSREKKERFSLILESASTNQTSMYLCASSLGTLVLSGNTYEQYFGPGTRLTVT.

V and J are TRBV9 and TRBJ2-3; 7 bases match TRBD2. Germline V CDR1 and CDR2: SGDLS, YYNGEE. This CDR3 has 14 residues. Germline trimming cut 3 bases from V and 0 bases from J; bases unmatched to any gene: 1. The CDR3 here is CASSDSGSTDTQYF. The DNA of the CDR3 is TGTGCCAGCAGCGATAGCGGGAGCACAGATACGCAGTATTTT. Supplemented by reference TRBV9 and TRBJ2-3, the full variable domain reads DSGVTQTPKHLITATGQRVTLRCSPRSGDLSVYWYQQSLDQGLQFLIQYYNGEERAKGNILERFSAQQFPDLHSELNLSSLELGDSALYFCASSDSGSTDTQYFGPGTRLTVL.

This clone was counted a few times. The chain is built from TRBV18 and TRBJ2-5; D ambiguous. Germline V gene data show CDR1 as KGHSH and CDR2 as LQKENI. Trimming removed 4 bases at V and 2 bases at J, with 11 bases between. The CDR3 runs 14 residues. Written as DNA, the CDR3 is TGTGCCAGCTCACAGGATCTAGGGCAAGAGACCCAGTACTTC. This codes for CASSQDLGQETQYF. The entire variable domain, with the rest obtained from reference TRBV18 and TRBJ2-5, is as follows: NAGVMQNPRHLVRRRGQEARLRCSPMKGHSHVYWYRQLPEEGLKFMVYLQKENIIDESGMPKERFSAEFPKEGPSILRIQQVVRGDSAAYFCASSQDLGQETQYFGPGTRLLVL.

The rearrangement links TRBV9 to TRBJ2-2; D tentatively reads TRBD1 or TRBD2 (6 bases each). The ends were cut back, 2 bases at V and 6 bases at J, with 14 bases in the middle. Per the germline V gene, CDR1 is SGDLS and CDR2 is YYNGEE. The CDR3 is 15 residues long. The CDR3 DNA reads TGTGCCAGCAGCGTTAATGTCGGGGGCCCCGGGGAGCTGTTTTTT. It encodes CASSVNVGGPGELFF.

This rearrangement joins TRBV27 to TRBJ2-7; no reliable D call. This CDR3 has 19 amino acids. Looked up from germline, CDR1 is MNHEY and CDR2 is SMNVEV (reference sequence). Trimming took off 5 bases at V and 2 bases at J, with 28 bases between the two ends. This CDR3 reads CASSRALGSSVGVPYEQYF. The CDR3 nucleotides read TGTGCCAGCAGTCGCGCCCTAGGGTCTTCAGTTGGAGTACCCTACGAGCAGTACTTC.

The genes are TRBV4-1 and TRBJ2-1; D is unclear. The CDR3 spans 17 residues. Trimming shortened V by 1 base and J by 1 base, and 14 bases separated the two germline ends. CDR1 MGHRA and CDR2 YSYEKL come from the germline V gene. This CDR3 reads CASSQAEVPPSYNEQFF. The DNA of the CDR3 is TGCGCCAGCAGCCAAGCCGAGGTCCCTCCTTCCTACAATGAGCAGTTCTTC.

This clone has more than one count but fewer than ten. The chain combines TRBV5-4 with TRBJ2-2; D unresolved. The V gene's germline CDR1 is SGHNT and CDR2 YYREEE (reference sequence). The CDR3 runs to 15 residues. V lost 6 bases, J lost 0 bases, and 12 bases lay in between. This CDR3 reads CASTAEPANTGELFF. The CDR3 DNA sequence: TGTGCCAGCACGGCGGAGCCCGCGAACACCGGGGAGCTGTTTTTT.

V gene TRBV12-2 combines with J gene TRBJ1-2. TRBV12-2 is a listed pseudogene. There are 12 residues in the CDR3. The chain's CDR3 is CASRLDSGGYAF. CDR3 coding DNA: TGTGCAAGTCGCTTAGACTCCGGGGGCTACGCCTTC.

The V call is TRBV11-2, the J call TRBJ1-1; D perhaps matches TRBD1 (6 bases). The CDR3 is made up of 14 amino acids. V lost 0 bases and J 4 bases, leaving 9 bases between the germline ends. The germline CDR1 and CDR2 sequences are SGHAT and FQNNGV. The CDR3 loop reads CASSLDGGGTEAFF. For the CDR3, the DNA is TGTGCCAGCAGCTTAGATGGGGGCGGCACTGAAGCTTTCTTT.

The J gene is TRBJ2-1, the V gene TRBV28; the D gene could be TRBD1 or TRBD2 (5 bases each). Germline loops: CDR1 MDHEN, CDR2 SYDVKM. V was pared by 2 bases and J by 7 bases, with 12 bases between. The CDR3 sequence is 14 residues long. The CDR3 DNA is TGTGCCAGCAGTTTAGGGACCGCCTCAAATGAGCAGTTCTTC. The encoded protein is CASSLGTASNEQFF.

The gene calls are TRBV7-2 and TRBJ2-4; possible D gene TRBD2, 5 bases. The V and J ends lost 1 base and 0 bases respectively, with 13 bases between them. The CDR3 runs to 17 residues. Germline V lookup: CDR1 SGHTA, CDR2 FQGNSA. The CDR3 bases are TGTGCCAGCAGCTTAGGAGGGCTAGCCTTAGCCAAAAACATTCAGTACTTC. Translating gives CASSLGGLALAKNIQYF.

The chain links TRBV19 to TRBJ2-1, with D possibly being TRBD2 (5 bases). Germline-derived CDR1 and CDR2 are LNHDA and SQIVND (reference sequence). V was cut by 8 bases and J by 6 bases, with 11 bases left in between. This CDR3 has 12 amino acids. The CDR3 region is CASCRESNEQFF. CDR3 nucleotides: TGTGCCAGTTGTCGGGAAAGCAATGAGCAGTTCTTC.

The chain recombines TRBV28 with TRBJ2-5; 10 nucleotides line up with TRBD1. Looked up from germline, CDR1 is MDHEN and CDR2 is SYDVKM. J lost 4 bases, V lost 3 bases, and 17 bases had no gene match. CDR3 length: 19 residues. The CDR3 reads CASSFSTGGIYRKGETQYF. The DNA for the CDR3 is TGTGCCAGCAGTTTCTCGACAGGGGGCATCTATAGGAAGGGAGAGACCCAGTACTTC. The full variable domain, with the rest looked up from reference TRBV28 and TRBJ2-5, is DVKVTQSSRYLVKRTGEKVFLECVQDMDHENMFWYRQDPGLGLRLIYFSYDVKMKEKGDIPEGYSVSREKKERFSLILESASTNQTSMYLCASSFSTGGIYRKGETQYFGPGTRLLVL.

In the case of this clone: Mismatch with germline at one junction end may stem from a read error. V gene TRBV5-1 combines with J gene TRBJ2-5; TRBD2 is a possible D gene (7 bases). Germline V gives CDR1 SGHRS, CDR2 YFSETQ. This CDR3 region has 15 residues. The CDR3 DNA is TGCGCCCGCAGCTTTCGTGGGGGGGCGGAGGAGACCCAGTACTTC. Amino acids: CARSFRGGAEETQYF.

The rearrangement uses TRBV11-2 and TRBJ1-6; D is possibly TRBD1 (6 bases). Trimming pared 1 base from V and 12 bases from J, leaving 10 bases between. CDR1 and CDR2 (germline): SGHAT, FQNNGV. The CDR3 runs to 13 residues. CDR3 region: CASSLGQGGPLHF. The CDR3 DNA sequence: TGTGCCAGCAGCTTAGGTCAAGGGGGACCCCTCCACTTT.

V gene TRBV7-9 combines with J gene TRBJ2-2; 9 nucleotides line up with TRBD1. The germline V gene has CDR1 SEHNR and CDR2 FQNEAQ (reference sequence). V was clipped by 1 base and J by 4 bases; unmatched bases: 1. This CDR3 is 15 amino acids long. CDR3 sequence: CASSLGTGVTGELFF. DNA of the CDR3: TGTGCCAGCAGCTTAGGGACAGGGGTCACCGGGGAGCTGTTTTTT.

V usage is TRBV27 and J usage is TRBJ1-2; D not certain. The CDR3 runs to 14 residues. With 2 bases removed from V and 4 bases from J, the gap between germline ends came to 11 bases. Germline lookup yields CDR1 MNHEY and CDR2 SMNVEV (reference sequence). The CDR3 reads CASSLGLPGYGYTF. The CDR3 DNA reads as TGTGCCAGCAGTTTAGGGTTGCCGGGCTATGGCTACACCTTC.

CDR3 in amino acids: CASSVEGRRAKYNEQFF. The CDR3 DNA is TGTGCCAGCAGCGTAGAGGGTCGCAGGGCAAAATACAATGAGCAGTTCTTC. The genes are TRBV9 and TRBJ2-1, with a weak D call TRBD1 (5 bases). The CDR3 totals 17 residues. V lost 0 bases to trimming and J lost 4 bases, with 17 bases between them. Germline CDR1 reads SGDLS; CDR2 reads YYNGEE.

V gene TRBV27 combines with J gene TRBJ1-1; the match to TRBD1 covers 7 bases. Germline-derived CDR1 and CDR2 are MNHEY and SMNVEV (reference sequence). The J segment lost 2 bases and the V segment lost 5 bases, leaving 8 bases of the junction unmatched. The CDR3 has 15 amino acids. The CDR3 loop reads CASSQTGKVNTEAFF. CDR3 in DNA: TGTGCCAGCAGTCAGACAGGGAAGGTTAACACTGAAGCTTTCTTT.